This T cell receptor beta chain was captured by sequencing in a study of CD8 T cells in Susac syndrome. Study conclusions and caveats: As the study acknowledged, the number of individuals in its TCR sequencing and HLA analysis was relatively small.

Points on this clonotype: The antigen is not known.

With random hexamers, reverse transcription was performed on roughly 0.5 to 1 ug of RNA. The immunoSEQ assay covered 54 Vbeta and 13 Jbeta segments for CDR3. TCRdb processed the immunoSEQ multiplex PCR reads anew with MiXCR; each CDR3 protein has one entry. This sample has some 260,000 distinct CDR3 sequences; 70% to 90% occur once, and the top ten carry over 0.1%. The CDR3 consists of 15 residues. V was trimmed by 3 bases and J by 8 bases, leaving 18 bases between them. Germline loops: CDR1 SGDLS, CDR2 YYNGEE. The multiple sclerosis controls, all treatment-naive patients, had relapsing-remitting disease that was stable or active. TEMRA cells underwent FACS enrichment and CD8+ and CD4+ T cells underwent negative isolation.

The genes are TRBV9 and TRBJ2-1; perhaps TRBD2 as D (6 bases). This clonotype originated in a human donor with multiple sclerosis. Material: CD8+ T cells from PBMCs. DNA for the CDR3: TGTGCCAGCAGCGAACTAGCTCCTCCGCGGGATGAGCAGTTCTTC. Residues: CASSELAPPRDEQFF.